A single TCR beta chain is shown here with its context. The antigen is unknown. Between the trimmed V and J ends, which lost 5 bases and 5 bases, there was a span of 15 bases. The germline V gene encodes CDR1 SGHVS and CDR2 FNYEAQ. The CDR3 has 14 residues. The data were obtained in a study of shared clonotypes between healthy human individuals. Findings and caveats of the study: Compared with memory subsets, naive subsets generally had larger estimated richness.

CD45RA-negative memory and CD45RA+ naive subsets were split from the CD4+ cells. Method: immunoSEQ multiplex PCR; TCRdb's copy keeps in-frame clones and lacks some. Of over 2 million clones in the sample, around 95% were seen once. The specimen was naive CD4+ T cells sorted from blood. Described subset: CD45RA+ positively selected. The chain is built from TRBV7-6 and TRBJ1-2; D is undetermined. The clonotype was recovered from a man aged 18 to 30 in good health. The CDR3 sequence is CASSPLPGGYGYTF. CDR3 bases: TGTGCCAGCAGCCCCCTTCCGGGTGGATATGGCTACACCTTC.